The entry below gives a single T cell receptor (beta chain) sequence along with its context. The target antigen is unknown. The source of the sample is a study of Graves' ophthalmopathy and Graves' hyperthyroidism. Overall study: The blood sample was drawn at first diagnosis and before any treatment.

Ophthalmopathic donors had moderate-to-severe activity, CAS ≥3 and NOSPECS ≥4, with disease that had lasted under 3 months. CDR1 and CDR2 (germline): DFQATT, SNEGSKA (reference sequence). Trimming took 3 bases from V and 6 from J; bases not matched to a gene: 12. The CDR3 has 15 residues. Study outcomes and limitations: This model predicted ophthalmopathy progression (sensitivity around 71%, specificity about 72%). A 13-signature model separated ophthalmopathy from stable hyperthyroidism, approximately 87% sensitivity, roughly 81% specificity.

Using RNA transcripts, the TCR beta CDR3 regions were amplified. HTBI-primed RT-PCR formed the first round, and a multiplex PCR formed the second. TCRdb fed the multiplex PCR reads into MiXCR, producing one record per CDR3 protein. Here the sample spans 340,000 or so distinct CDR3 sequences, 15% to 20% being singletons. The clonotype comes from an adult man with Graves' ophthalmopathy. Sequencing was performed on peripheral blood. The V and J genes are TRBV20-1 and TRBJ2-7; 9 nucleotides line up with TRBD1. The CDR3 protein is CSASDAGTGSLEQYF. Written as DNA, the CDR3 is TGCAGTGCTAGTGATGCCGGGACAGGGTCTCTCGAGCAGTACTTC.